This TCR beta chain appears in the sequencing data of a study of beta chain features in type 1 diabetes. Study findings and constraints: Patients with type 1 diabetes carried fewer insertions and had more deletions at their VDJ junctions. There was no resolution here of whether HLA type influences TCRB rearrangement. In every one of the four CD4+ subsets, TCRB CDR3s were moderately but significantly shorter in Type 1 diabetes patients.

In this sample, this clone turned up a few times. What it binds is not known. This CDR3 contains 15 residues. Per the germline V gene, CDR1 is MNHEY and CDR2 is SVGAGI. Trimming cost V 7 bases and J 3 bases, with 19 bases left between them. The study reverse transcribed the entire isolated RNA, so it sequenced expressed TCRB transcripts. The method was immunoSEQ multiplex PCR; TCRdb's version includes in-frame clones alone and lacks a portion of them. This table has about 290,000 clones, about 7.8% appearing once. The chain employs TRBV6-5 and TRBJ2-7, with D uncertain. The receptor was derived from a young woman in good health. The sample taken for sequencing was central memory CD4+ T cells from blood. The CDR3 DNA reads TGTGCCAGCACCCGAACCCGGACGACCGTCTACGAGCAGTACTTC. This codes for CASTRTRTTVYEQYF.